A selection of T cell receptor beta chains follows, all from one sample in a study of T cell responses to AZD1222 COVID-19 vaccine. The repertoire was sequenced with immunoSEQ multiplex PCR; TCRdb's copy has only in-frame clones and lacks some. The sample has roughly 100,000 clones; 86% are singletons. Sequencing used peripheral blood, obtained 28 days after the second dose of the MenACWY control vaccine. These receptor sequences come from an adult who received the MenACWY meningococcal vaccine as a control. The CDR3 runs from the conserved cysteine through the conserved F or W. A D gene is named only where the DNA matches it firmly. Only part of the rows carry a size: once, few, many, or a class if the clone is expanded.

j_call clone_size v_call d_call cdr3_nt cdr3_aa
TRBJ1-1 - TRBV6-2/TRBV6-3 TRBD1 TGTGCCAGCAGTTACCCACAGGGGATCGGTAACACTGAAGCTTTCTTT CASSYPQGIGNTEAFF
TRBJ2-7 - TRBV15 - TGTGCCACCAGCAGAGATAGACAGGCCTACGAGCAGTACTTC CATSRDRQAYEQYF
TRBJ2-7 - TRBV9 - TGTGCCAGCAGCGTAGACCCTAATCGCGAGCAGTACTTC CASSVDPNREQYF
TRBJ2-3 - TRBV6-5 TRBD2 TGTGCCAGCAGCATGCGGGGGGCGAGCACAGATACGCAGTATTTT CASSMRGASTDTQYF
TRBJ2-3 - TRBV7-2 - TGTGCCAGCAGCTCACAGGGAGGCGGAGATACGCAGTATTTT CASSSQGGGDTQYF
TRBJ1-2 - TRBV4-2 - TGTGCCAGCAGCCAAGGGGCAGGGGCAGGCTATGGCTACACCTTC CASSQGAGAGYGYTF
TRBJ1-4 - TRBV24-1 TRBD1 TGTGCCACCAGCCGCGACAGGGCGCGGGGGGGAACTAATGAAAAACTGTTTTTT CATSRDRARGGTNEKLFF
TRBJ1-4 - TRBV6-5 - TGTGCCAGCAGTCAGGACGGAGCTAATGAAAAACTGTTTTTT CASSQDGANEKLFF
TRBJ1-1 - TRBV4-1 - TGCGCCAGCAGCGAATCAGGGTTGGGCGTCACTGAAGCTTTCTTT CASSESGLGVTEAFF
TRBJ2-7 - TRBV3-1/TRBV3-2 - TGTGCCAGCAGCCTTGACAGGAATTACGAGCAGTACTTC CASSLDRNYEQYF
TRBJ1-6 - TRBV10-3 - TGTGCCATCACCCCGTGGGGGGGTTCACCCCTCCACTTT CAITPWGGSPLHF
TRBJ2-3 - TRBV7-9 TRBD1 TGTGCCAGCAGCTCAGGGGGACAGGGGGCCACAGATACGCAGTATTTT CASSSGGQGATDTQYF
TRBJ2-2 - TRBV28 - TGTGCCAGCAGTCCCTTTTGGACAGGGAGGGTCGGGGAGCTGTTTTTT CASSPFWTGRVGELFF
TRBJ1-2 - TRBV4-1 - TGCGCCAGCAGCCAAGCGGGAGGGAGCTATGGCTACACCTTC CASSQAGGSYGYTF
TRBJ2-7 - TRBV27 - TGTGCCAGCAGTTCTAGTTACGAGCAGTACTTC CASSSSYEQYF
TRBJ1-2 - TRBV28 - TGTGCCAGCAGCTATATCTATGGCTACACCTTC CASSYIYGYTF
TRBJ2-2 - TRBV7-2 - TGTGCCAGCAGCCTAACATTGGGCAGGCGGGAGCTGTTTTTT CASSLTLGRRELFF
TRBJ2-7 - TRBV5-8 - TGTGCCAGCAGCTTGATACCCTTCGGCGGGGACTACGAGCAGTACTTC CASSLIPFGGDYEQYF
TRBJ1-1 - TRBV6-6 - TGTGCCAGCAGGGGCTTGGGGAACACTGAAGCTTTCTTT CASRGLGNTEAFF
TRBJ2-3 - TRBV7-2 - TGTGCCAGCAGCGGACAGCGAGGCGATACGCAGTATTTT CASSGQRGDTQYF
TRBJ2-7 - TRBV5-6 TRBD1 TGTGCCAGCAGCCATTGGGACAGTCCCTACGAGCAGTACTTC CASSHWDSPYEQYF
TRBJ1-5 - TRBV19 - TGTGCCAGTAGTATAGAGGGCAGCCCTGCGGGGCCCCAGCATTTT CASSIEGSPAGPQHF
TRBJ1-1 - TRBV3-1/TRBV3-2 TRBD1 TGTGCCAGCAGCCAAGAATCAGGGACAGGGTCTCTGAGGGCTTTCTTT CASSQESGTGSLRAFF
TRBJ1-4 - TRBV7-2 - TGTGCCAGCAGCTTAGCGCTGGGCGAAAAACTGTTTTTT CASSLALGEKLFF
TRBJ2-3 - TRBV27 - TGTGCCAGCAGGGGTCTCTCTTTGGGGAGAAGCACAGATACGCAGTATTTT CASRGLSLGRSTDTQYF
TRBJ2-2 - TRBV9 TRBD2 TGTGCCAGCAGCTCTAGCGGGGAGACCGGGGAGCTGTTTTTT CASSSSGETGELFF
TRBJ1-5 - TRBV28 - TGTGCCAGCAGTCCTATGTTGGCAGGCAATCAGCCCCAGCATTTT CASSPMLAGNQPQHF
TRBJ2-2 - TRBV18 - TGTGCCAGCTCACCGATTTCGGGGGACACCGGGGAGCTGTTTTTT CASSPISGDTGELFF
TRBJ1-2 - TRBV6-6 TRBD1 TGTGCCAGCAGTCCCCCGGGACAGGGTTTACATGGCTACACCTTC CASSPPGQGLHGYTF
TRBJ1-2 - TRBV7-2 - TGTGCCAGCAGCTTAGTGACCTTGGGGCAGGGGCGGCAATATGGCTACACCTTC CASSLVTLGQGRQYGYTF
TRBJ2-5 - TRBV5-4 - TGTGCCAGCAGCTCCCGAAGGGGTCCGGAGACCCAGTACTTC CASSSRRGPETQYF
TRBJ2-1 - TRBV29-1 TRBD1 TGCAGCGGGCGACAGGGGGATTACAATGAGCAGTTCTTC CSGRQGDYNEQFF
TRBJ1-1 - TRBV7-2 - TGTGCCAGCAGCTTAATGCAGAAGCGATTTAACACTGAAGCTTTCTTT CASSLMQKRFNTEAFF
TRBJ2-7 - TRBV15 TRBD1 TGTGCCACCAGCAGAGGAGGTGGAGGGACAGGTGCTTACGAGCAGTACTTC CATSRGGGGTGAYEQYF
TRBJ1-1 - TRBV7-9 - TGTGCCAGCAGCCCACCAACCTACCTGAACACTGAAGCTTTCTTT CASSPPTYLNTEAFF
TRBJ2-1 - TRBV24-1 - TGTGCCACCAGTGCCCCTTGGGGTTACAATGAGCAGTTCTTC CATSAPWGYNEQFF
TRBJ1-1 - TRBV7-9 - TGTGCCGGAAGGCGGGAGCTTGACAACACTGAAGCTTTCTTT CAGRRELDNTEAFF
TRBJ2-7 - TRBV28 - TGTGCCAGCAGTTTAGGAGGCGGGACTTGGGGGCAGTACTTC CASSLGGGTWGQYF
TRBJ2-7 - TRBV6-5 - TGTGCCAGCAGTTACTCACTTTTGACAGGCGCCGAGCAGTACTTC CASSYSLLTGAEQYF
TRBJ2-1 once TRBV29-1 TRBD1 TGCAGCGCCTCTAATGGACAGGGGCTGGCTTATACCTACAATGAGCAGTTCTTC CSASNGQGLAYTYNEQFF
TRBJ1-5 - TRBV6-2/TRBV6-3 TRBD1 TGTGCCAGCAGTACGGGGCGTGACAGGGGGCCCAATCAGCCCCAGCATTTT CASSTGRDRGPNQPQHF
TRBJ2-2 - TRBV18 TRBD1 TGTGCCAGCTCACCCCCCGACAGGGCCGGCACCGGGGAGCTGTTTTTT CASSPPDRAGTGELFF
TRBJ1-2 - TRBV19 TRBD1 TGTGCCAGTAGTACTCGCAGGGGGCCAGTTAACTATGGCTACACCTTC CASSTRRGPVNYGYTF
TRBJ2-1 - TRBV5-1 - TGCGCCAGCAGCTTGGACAGCTCCTACAATGAGCAGTTCTTC CASSLDSSYNEQFF
TRBJ2-7 - TRBV11-1 TRBD1 TGTGCCAGCAGGGCGGGACAGGGGGCCTACGAGCAGTACTTC CASRAGQGAYEQYF
TRBJ1-4 once TRBV15 - TGTGCCACCAGCAGATCTGGGACTTTCAATGAAAAACTGTTTTTT CATSRSGTFNEKLFF
TRBJ1-2 once TRBV7-2 - TGTGCCAGCAGCTTACACATTAAGGCCCAAAAGGGCCCCGGCTATGGCTACACCTTC CASSLHIKAQKGPGYGYTF
TRBJ2-5 - TRBV3-1/TRBV3-2 TRBD1 TGTGCCAGCAGCCGCCCAGCACAAGGGGGCGGTGAGACCCAGTACTTC CASSRPAQGGGETQYF
TRBJ1-4 - TRBV25-1 - TGTGCCAGCAGTGGGATTAATGAAAAACTGTTTTTT CASSGINEKLFF
TRBJ1-2 - TRBV6-5 - TGTGCCAGCAGGGGGGGGACTGAGCGCTATGGCTACACCTTC CASRGGTERYGYTF
TRBJ1-5 - TRBV6-6 TRBD1 TGTGCCAGCGCCGCCGTGAAGGGACAGAGCAATCAGCCCCAGCATTTT CASAAVKGQSNQPQHF
TRBJ2-1 - TRBV7-2 - TGTGCCAGCAGCTTAGACGGGGGCCGGGATGAGCAGTTCTTC CASSLDGGRDEQFF
TRBJ1-4 - TRBV28 TRBD1 TGTGCCAGCAGCTCGGCCGGGACAGTGAGTAATGAAAAACTGTTTTTT CASSSAGTVSNEKLFF